This T cell receptor beta chain is from a study of human T cells and chemical hapten exposure. On the study more broadly: The patients were mostly female; they had alopecia areata, totalis or universalis.

TCRdb redid the calling of the RACE reads with MiXCR, one entry per CDR3 protein. The data contain about 120,000 distinct CDR3 sequences, around 11% of them seen just once; the ten biggest clones take up roughly 2.3%. As to time point: patch test 3, about 24 weeks after DPC sensitization. Treatment noted: therapeutic diphenylcyclopropenone sensitization with weekly scalp DPC. V shed 5 bases, J shed 10 bases, and the junction held 11 bases outside the gene matches. This CDR3 region has 13 residues. Germline V gives CDR1 SQVTM, CDR2 ANQGSEA. In its sample, this clonotype was seen a few times. The specimen was whole blood, collected in connection with sensitization to the hapten diphenylcyclopropenone (DPC). The chain has TRBV29-1 and TRBJ2-1; TRBD2 matches at 7 bases. The TCR was taken from a woman aged 50 to 60 with alopecia areata. Some clones in this sample may be carry-over from other donors' samples. The CDR3 coding sequence is TGCAGCGTTCAAAGTATGGCGGGAGTCGAGCAGTTCTTC. Translated: CSVQSMAGVEQFF.